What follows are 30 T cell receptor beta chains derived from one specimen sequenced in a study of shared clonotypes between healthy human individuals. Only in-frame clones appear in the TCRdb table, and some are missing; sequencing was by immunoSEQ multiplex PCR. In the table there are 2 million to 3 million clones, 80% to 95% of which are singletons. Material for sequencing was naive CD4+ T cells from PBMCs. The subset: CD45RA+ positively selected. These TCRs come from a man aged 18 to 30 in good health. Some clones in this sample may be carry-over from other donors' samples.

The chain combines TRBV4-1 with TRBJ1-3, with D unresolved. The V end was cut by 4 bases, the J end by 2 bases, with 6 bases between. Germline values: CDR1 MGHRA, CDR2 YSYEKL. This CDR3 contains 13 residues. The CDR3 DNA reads TGCGCCAGCAGCCTGGGCCCTGGAAACACCATATATTTT. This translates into CASSLGPGNTIYF.

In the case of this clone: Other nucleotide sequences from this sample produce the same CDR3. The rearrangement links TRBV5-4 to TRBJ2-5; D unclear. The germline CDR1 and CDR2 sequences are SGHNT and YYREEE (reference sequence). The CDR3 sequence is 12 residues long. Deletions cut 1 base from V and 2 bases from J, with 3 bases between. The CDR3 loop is CASSLSQETQYF. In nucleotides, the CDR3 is TGTGCCAGCAGCTTGAGTCAAGAGACCCAGTACTTC.

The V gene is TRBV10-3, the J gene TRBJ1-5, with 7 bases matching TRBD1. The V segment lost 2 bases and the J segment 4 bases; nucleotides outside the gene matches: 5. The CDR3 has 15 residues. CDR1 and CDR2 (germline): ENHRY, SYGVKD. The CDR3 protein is CAISERTGGNQPQHF. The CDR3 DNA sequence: TGTGCCATCAGTGAGAGGACAGGTGGGAATCAGCCCCAGCATTTT.

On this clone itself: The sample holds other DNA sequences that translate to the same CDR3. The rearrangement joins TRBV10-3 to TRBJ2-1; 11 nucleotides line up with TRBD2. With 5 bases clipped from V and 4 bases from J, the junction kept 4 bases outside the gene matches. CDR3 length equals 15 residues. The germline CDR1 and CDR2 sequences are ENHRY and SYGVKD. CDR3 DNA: TGTGCCATCAGTCCTGGACTAGCGGGTTACAATGAGCAGTTCTTC. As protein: CAISPGLAGYNEQFF.

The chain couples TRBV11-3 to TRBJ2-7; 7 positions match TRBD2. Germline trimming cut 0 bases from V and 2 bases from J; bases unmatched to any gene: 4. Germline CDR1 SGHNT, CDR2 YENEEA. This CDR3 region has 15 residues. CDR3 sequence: CASSLDLAATYEQYF. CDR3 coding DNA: TGTGCCAGCAGCTTAGACCTAGCGGCGACCTACGAGCAGTACTTC.

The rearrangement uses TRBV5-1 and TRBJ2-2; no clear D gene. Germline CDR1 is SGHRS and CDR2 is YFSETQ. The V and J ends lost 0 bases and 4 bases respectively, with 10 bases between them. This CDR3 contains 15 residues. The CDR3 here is CASSLEARSTGELFF. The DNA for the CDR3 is TGCGCCAGCAGCTTGGAGGCCCGGAGCACCGGGGAGCTGTTTTTT.

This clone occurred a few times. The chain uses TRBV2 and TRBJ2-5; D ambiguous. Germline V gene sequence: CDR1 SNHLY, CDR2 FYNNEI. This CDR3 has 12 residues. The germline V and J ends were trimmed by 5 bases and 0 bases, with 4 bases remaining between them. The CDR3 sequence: CASSTYQETQYF. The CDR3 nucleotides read TGTGCCAGCAGTACGTACCAAGAGACCCAGTACTTC.

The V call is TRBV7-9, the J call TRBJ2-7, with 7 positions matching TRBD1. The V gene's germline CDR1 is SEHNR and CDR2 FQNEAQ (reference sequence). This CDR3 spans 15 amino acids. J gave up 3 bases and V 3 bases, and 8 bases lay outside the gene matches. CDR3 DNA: TGTGCCAGCAGCTTTGGACAGGCCTCTGTCTACGAGCAGTACTTC. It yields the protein CASSFGQASVYEQYF.

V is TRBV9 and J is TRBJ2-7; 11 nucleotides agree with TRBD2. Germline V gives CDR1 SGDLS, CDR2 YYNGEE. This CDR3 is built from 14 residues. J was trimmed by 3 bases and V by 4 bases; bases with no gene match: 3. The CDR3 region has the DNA TGTGCCAGCAGCTCTAGCGGGAGGAACTACGAGCAGTACTTC. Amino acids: CASSSSGRNYEQYF.

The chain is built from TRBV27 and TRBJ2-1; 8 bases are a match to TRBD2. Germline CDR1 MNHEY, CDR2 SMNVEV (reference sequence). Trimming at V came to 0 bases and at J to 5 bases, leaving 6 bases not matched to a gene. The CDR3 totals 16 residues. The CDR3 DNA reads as TGTGCCAGCAGTTTATCGCCTAGCGGGTTCAACAATGAGCAGTTCTTC. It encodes CASSLSPSGFNNEQFF.

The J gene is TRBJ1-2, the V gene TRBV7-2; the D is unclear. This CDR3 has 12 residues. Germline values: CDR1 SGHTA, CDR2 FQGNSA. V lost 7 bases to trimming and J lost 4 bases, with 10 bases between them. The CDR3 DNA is TGTGCCAGCAACTTCATGAGCTATGGCTACACCTTC. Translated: CASNFMSYGYTF.

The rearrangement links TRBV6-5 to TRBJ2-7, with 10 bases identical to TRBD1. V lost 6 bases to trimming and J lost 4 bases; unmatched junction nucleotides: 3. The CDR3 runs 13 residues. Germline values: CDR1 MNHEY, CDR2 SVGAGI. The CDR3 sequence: CASSADRGYEQYF. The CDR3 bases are TGTGCCAGCAGCGCGGACAGGGGGTACGAGCAGTACTTC.

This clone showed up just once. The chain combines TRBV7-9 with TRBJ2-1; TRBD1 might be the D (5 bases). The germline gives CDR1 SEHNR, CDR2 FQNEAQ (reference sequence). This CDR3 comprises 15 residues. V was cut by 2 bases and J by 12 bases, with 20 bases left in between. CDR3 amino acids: CASSLYPDIRVGQFF. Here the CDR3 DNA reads TGTGCCAGCAGCTTATATCCGGACATCCGAGTTGGGCAGTTCTTC.

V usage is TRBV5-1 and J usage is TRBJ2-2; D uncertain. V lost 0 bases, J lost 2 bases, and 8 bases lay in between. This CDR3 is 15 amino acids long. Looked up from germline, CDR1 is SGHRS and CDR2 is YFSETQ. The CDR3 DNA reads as TGCGCCAGCAGCTTGGGCTCTTCTAACACCGGGGAGCTGTTTTTT. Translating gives CASSLGSSNTGELFF.

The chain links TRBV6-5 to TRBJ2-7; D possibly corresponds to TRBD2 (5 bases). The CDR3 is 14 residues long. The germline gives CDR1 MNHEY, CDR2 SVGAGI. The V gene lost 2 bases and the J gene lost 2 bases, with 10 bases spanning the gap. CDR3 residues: CASSYRGSPYEQYF. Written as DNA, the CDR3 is TGTGCCAGCAGTTACCGAGGGAGCCCCTACGAGCAGTACTTC.

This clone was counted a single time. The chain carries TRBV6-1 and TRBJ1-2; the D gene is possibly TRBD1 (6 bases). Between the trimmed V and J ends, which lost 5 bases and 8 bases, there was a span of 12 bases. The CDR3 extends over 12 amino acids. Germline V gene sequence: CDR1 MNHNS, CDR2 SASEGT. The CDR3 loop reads CASSRDRWGYTF. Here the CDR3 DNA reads TGTGCCAGCAGTCGCGACAGGTGGGGCTACACCTTC.

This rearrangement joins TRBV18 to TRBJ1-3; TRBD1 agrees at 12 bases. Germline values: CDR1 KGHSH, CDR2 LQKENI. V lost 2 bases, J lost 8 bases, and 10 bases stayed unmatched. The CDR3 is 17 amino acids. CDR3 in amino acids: CASSPVGTGGVLDTIYF. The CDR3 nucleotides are TGTGCCAGCTCACCAGTTGGGACAGGGGGCGTTTTGGACACCATATATTTT. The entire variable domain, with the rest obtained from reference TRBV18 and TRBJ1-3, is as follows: NAGVMQNPRHLVRRRGQEARLRCSPMKGHSHVYWYRQLPEEGLKFMVYLQKENIIDESGMPKERFSAEFPKEGPSILRIQQVVRGDSAAYFCASSPVGTGGVLDTIYFGEGSWLTVV.

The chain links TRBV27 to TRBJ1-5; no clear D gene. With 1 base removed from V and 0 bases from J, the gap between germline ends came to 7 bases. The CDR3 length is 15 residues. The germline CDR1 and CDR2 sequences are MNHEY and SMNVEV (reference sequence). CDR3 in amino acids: CASSLLFPSNQPQHF. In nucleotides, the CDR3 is TGTGCCAGCAGTTTATTGTTCCCTAGCAATCAGCCCCAGCATTTT.

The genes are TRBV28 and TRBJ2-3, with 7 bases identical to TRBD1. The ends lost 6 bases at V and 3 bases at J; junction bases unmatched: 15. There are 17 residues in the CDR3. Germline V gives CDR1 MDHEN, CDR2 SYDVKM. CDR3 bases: TGTGCCAGCAGCCGAGGGGTGACAGGGTATATTACAGATACGCAGTATTTT. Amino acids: CASSRGVTGYITDTQYF.

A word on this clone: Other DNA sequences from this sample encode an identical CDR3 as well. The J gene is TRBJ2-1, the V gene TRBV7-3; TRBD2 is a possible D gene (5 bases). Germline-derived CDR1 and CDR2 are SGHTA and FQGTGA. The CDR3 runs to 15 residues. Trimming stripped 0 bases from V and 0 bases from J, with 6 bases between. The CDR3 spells CASSLTGSSYNEQFF. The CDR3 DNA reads TGTGCCAGCAGCTTAACGGGGAGCTCCTACAATGAGCAGTTCTTC. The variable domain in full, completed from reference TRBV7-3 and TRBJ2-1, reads GAGVSQTPSNKVTEKGKYVELRCDPISGHTALYWYRQSLGQGPEFLIYFQGTGAADDSGLPNDRFFAVRPEGSVSTLKIQRTERGDSAVYLCASSLTGSSYNEQFFGPGTRLTVL.

This CDR3 reads CASSLGTSLDIQYF. CDR3 sequence (DNA): TGTGCCAGCAGCCTGGGGACTAGCCTGGACATTCAGTACTTC. This chain connects TRBV5-4 to TRBJ2-4; 9 bases are shared with TRBD2. Looked up from germline, CDR1 is SGHNT and CDR2 is YYREEE (reference sequence). J gave up 8 bases and V 4 bases, and 7 bases lay outside the gene matches. The CDR3 totals 14 residues.

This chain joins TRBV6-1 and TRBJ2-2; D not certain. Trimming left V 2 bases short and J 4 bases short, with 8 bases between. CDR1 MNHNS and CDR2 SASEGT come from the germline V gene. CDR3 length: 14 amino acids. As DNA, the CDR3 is TGTGCCAGCAGTGAAACCAAACGCACCGGGGAGCTGTTTTTT. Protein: CASSETKRTGELFF.

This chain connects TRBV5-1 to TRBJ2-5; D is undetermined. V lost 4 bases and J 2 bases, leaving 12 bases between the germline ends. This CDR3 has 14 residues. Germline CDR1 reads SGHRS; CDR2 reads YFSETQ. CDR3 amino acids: CASSVSAAQETQYF. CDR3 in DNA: TGCGCCAGCAGCGTGAGCGCAGCTCAAGAGACCCAGTACTTC. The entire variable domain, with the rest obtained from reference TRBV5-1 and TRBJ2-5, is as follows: KAGVTQTPRYLIKTRGQQVTLSCSPISGHRSVSWYQQTPGQGLQFLFEYFSETQRNKGNFPGRFSGRQFSNSRSEMNVSTLELGDSALYLCASSVSAAQETQYFGPGTRLLVL.

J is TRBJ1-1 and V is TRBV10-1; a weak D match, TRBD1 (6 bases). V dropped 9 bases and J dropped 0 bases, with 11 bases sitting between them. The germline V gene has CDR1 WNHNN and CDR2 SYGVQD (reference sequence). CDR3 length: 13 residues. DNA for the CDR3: TGCGCCAGGGAGGACAGCATGAACACTGAAGCTTTCTTT. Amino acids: CAREDSMNTEAFF.

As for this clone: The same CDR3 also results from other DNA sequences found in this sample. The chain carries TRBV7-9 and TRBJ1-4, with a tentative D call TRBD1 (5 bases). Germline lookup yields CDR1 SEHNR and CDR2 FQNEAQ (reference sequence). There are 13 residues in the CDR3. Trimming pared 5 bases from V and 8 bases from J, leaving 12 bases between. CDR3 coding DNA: TGTGCCAGCAGCCGAGGGACGGGGGAAAAACTGTTTTTT. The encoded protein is CASSRGTGEKLFF.

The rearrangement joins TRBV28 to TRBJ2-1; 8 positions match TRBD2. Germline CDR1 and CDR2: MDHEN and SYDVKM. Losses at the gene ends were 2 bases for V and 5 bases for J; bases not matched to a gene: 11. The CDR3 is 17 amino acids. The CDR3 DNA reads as TGTGCCAGCAGTTTAAAATTACGGACTAGCAGACACAATGAGCAGTTCTTC. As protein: CASSLKLRTSRHNEQFF.

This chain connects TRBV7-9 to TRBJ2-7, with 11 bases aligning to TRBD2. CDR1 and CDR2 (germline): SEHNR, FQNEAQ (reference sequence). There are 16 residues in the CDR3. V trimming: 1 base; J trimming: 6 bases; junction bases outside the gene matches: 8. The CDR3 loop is CASSLDRLAGKGEQYF. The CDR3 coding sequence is TGTGCCAGCAGCTTAGATAGACTAGCGGGAAAAGGCGAGCAGTACTTC.

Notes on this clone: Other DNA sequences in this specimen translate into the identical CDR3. CDR3 nucleotide sequence: TGTGCCTGGGGTTCCTACAATGAGCAGTTCTTC. The encoded protein is CAWGSYNEQFF. The rearrangement joins TRBV30 to TRBJ2-1; no clear D. The V end was cut by 5 bases, the J end by 1 base, with 3 bases between. The CDR3 has 11 amino acids. Germline V lookup: CDR1 GTSNPN, CDR2 SVGIG (reference sequence).

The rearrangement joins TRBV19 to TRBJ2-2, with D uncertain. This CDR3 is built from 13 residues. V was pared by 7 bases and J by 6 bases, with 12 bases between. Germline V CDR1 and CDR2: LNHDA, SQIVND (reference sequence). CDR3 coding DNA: TGTGCCAGTACCCCACGACGTGCCGGGGAGCTGTTTTTT. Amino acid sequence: CASTPRRAGELFF.

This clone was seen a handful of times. CDR3 bases: TGTGCCAGCAGTGATGAGGGGGCCAATCAGCCCCAGCATTTT. It encodes CASSDEGANQPQHF. The chain combines TRBV2 with TRBJ1-5, with TRBD1 matching over 7 bases. Germline loops: CDR1 SNHLY, CDR2 FYNNEI. This CDR3 contains 14 residues. With 3 bases clipped from V and 3 bases from J, the junction kept 2 bases outside the gene matches.